What follows is one T cell receptor beta chain and its context. Repertoires were generated with immunoSEQ multiplex PCR, while TCRdb's copy carries only in-frame clones and drops some. Of about 480,000 clones in the sample, 85% to 90% were seen once. This sample is part of a study of blood T cell repertoires in COVID-19. V trimming: 0 bases; J trimming: 7 bases; junction bases outside the gene matches: 4. The CDR3 spans 14 residues. Germline CDR1 and CDR2: SNHLY and FYNNEI. This TCR was sampled from a man aged 18 to 35 with COVID-19, enrolled during active disease. The chain joins TRBV2 to TRBJ1-2; TRBD1 aligns across 8 bases. Sequences were obtained from peripheral blood. The CDR3 spells CASSEAGRGPGYTF. CDR3 in DNA: TGTGCCAGCAGTGAAGCCGGCAGGGGGCCTGGCTACACCTTC.